This T cell receptor beta chain is from a study of radiation and T cells in renal cell carcinoma. As for time point: blood 4 weeks post-SBRT, at nephrectomy. Treatment given: 15 Gy SBRT to primary tumor, nephrectomy 4 weeks later. The CDR3 length is 15 residues. V was clipped by 0 bases and J by 0 bases, with 9 bases between them. Germline lookup yields CDR1 SQVTM and CDR2 ANQGSEA. Here immunoSEQ multiplex PCR was the method, and the copy in TCRdb shows in-frame clones only, minus some. The data contain about 170,000 clones, 88% of them singletons. This sample comprised blood, obtained from a patient whose treatment included radiotherapy and nephrectomy. The sequence came from a woman aged 45-65 years with renal cell carcinoma. V and J are TRBV29-1 and TRBJ1-3, with no clear D. In DNA form, the CDR3 reads TGCAGCGTTGAAGATCTTAGACACTCTGGAAACACCATATATTTT. Translated, it gives CSVEDLRHSGNTIYF.